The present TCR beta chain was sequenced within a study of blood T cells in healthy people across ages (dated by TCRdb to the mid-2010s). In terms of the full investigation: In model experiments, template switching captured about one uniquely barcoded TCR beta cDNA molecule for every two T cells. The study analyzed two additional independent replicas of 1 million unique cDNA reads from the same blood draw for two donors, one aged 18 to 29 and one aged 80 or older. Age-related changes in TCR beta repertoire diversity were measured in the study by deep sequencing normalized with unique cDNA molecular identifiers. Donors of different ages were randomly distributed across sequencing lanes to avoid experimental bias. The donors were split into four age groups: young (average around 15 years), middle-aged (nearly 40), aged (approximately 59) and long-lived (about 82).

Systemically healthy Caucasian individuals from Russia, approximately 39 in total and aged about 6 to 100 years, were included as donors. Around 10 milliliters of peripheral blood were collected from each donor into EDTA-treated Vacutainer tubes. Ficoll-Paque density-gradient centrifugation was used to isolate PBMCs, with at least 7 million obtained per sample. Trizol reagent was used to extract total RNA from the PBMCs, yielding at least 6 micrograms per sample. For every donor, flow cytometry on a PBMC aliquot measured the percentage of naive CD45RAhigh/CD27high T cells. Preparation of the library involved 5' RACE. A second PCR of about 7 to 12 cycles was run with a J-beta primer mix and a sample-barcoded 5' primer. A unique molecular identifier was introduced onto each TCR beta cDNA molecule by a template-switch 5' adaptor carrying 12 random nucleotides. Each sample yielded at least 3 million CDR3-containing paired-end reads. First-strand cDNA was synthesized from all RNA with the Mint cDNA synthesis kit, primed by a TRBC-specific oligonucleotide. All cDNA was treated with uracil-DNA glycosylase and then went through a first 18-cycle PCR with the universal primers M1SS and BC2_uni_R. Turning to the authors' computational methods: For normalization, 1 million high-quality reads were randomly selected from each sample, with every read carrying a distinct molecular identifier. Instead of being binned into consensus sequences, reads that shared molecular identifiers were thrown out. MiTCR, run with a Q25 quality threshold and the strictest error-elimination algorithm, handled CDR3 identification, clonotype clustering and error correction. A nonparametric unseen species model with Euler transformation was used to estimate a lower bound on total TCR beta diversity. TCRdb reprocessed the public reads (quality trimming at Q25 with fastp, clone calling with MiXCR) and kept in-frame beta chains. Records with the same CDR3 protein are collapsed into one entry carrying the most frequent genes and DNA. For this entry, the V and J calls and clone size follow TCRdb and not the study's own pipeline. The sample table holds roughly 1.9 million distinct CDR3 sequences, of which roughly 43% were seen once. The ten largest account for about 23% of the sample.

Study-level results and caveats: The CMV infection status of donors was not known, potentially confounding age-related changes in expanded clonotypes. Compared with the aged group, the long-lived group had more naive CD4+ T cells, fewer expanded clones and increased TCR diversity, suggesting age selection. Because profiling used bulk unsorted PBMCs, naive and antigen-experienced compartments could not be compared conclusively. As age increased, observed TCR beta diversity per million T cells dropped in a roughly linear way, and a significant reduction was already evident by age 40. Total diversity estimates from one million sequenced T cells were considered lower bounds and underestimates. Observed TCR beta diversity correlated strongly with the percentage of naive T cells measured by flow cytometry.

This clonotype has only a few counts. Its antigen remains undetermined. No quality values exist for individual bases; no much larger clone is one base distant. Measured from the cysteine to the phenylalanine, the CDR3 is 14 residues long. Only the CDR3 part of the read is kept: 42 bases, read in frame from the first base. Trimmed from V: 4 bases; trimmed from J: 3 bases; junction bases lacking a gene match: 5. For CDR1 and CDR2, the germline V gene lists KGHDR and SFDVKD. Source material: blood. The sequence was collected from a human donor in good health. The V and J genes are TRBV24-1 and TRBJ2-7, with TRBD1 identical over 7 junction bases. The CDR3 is CATSEQGNGYEQYF. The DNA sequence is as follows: TGTGCCACCAGTGAACAGGGGAACGGCTACGAGCAGTACTTC.